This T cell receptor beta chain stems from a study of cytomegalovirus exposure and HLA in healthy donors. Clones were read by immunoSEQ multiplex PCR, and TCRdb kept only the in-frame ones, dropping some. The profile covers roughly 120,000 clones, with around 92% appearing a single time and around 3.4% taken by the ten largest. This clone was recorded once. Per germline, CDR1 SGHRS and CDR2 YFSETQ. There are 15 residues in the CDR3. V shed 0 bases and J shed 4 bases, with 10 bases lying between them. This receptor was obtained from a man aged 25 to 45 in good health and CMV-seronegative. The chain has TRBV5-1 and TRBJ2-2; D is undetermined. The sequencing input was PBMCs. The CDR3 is CASSLDPGATGELFF. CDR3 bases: TGCGCCAGCAGCTTGGACCCGGGTGCCACCGGGGAGCTGTTTTTT.